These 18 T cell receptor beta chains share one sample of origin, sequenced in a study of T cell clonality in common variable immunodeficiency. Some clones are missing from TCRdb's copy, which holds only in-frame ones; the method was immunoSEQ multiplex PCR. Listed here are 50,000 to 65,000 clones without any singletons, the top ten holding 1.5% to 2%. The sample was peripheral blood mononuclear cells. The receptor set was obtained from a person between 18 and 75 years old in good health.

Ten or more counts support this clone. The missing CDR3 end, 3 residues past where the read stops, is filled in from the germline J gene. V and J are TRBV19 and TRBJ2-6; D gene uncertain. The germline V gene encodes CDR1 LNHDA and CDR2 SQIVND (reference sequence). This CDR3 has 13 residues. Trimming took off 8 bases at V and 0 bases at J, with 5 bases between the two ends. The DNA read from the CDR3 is TGTGCCAGTTACTACTCTGGGGCCAACGTC. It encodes CASYYSGANV. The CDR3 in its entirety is CASYYSGANVLTF.

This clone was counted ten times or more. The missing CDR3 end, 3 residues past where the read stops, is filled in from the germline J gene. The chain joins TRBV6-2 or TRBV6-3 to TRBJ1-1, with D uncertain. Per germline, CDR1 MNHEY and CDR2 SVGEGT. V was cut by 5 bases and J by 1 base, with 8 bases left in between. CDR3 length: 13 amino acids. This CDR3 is CASSPIKNTEAFF. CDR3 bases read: TGTGCCAGCAGTCCTATCAAGAACACTGAA.

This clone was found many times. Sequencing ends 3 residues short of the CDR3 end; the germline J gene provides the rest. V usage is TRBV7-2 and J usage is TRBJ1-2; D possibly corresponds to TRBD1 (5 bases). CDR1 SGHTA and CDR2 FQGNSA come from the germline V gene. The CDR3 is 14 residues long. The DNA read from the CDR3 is TGTGCCAGCAGCTTACTGAAAGGGGCTGGGGGC. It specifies CASSLLKGAGG. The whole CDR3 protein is CASSLLKGAGGYTF.

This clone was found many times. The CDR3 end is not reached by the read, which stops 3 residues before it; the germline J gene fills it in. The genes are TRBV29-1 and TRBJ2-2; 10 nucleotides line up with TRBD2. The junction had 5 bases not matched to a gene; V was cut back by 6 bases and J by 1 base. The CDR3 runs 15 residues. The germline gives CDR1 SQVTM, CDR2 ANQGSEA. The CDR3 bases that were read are TGCAGCGTAAGGATAGCGGGAGGGAACACCGGGGAG. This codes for CSVRIAGGNTGE. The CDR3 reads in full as CSVRIAGGNTGELFF.

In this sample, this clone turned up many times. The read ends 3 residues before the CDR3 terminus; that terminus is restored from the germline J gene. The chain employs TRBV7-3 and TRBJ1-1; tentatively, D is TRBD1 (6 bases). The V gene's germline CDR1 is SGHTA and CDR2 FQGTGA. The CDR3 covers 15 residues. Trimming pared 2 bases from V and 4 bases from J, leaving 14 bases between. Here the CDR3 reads CASSLGGGGGTEAFF. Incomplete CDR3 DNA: TGTGCCAGCAGCTTAGGGGGAGGGGGGGGCACTGAA.

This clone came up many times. The CDR3 loop is CSGRGTGSYEQYF. The sequenced part of the CDR3 DNA is TGCAGCGGGAGGGGGACAGGTTCCTACGAG. This chain connects TRBV29-1 to TRBJ2-7; TRBD1 aligns across 8 bases. The CDR3 extends 3 residues past the end of the read, so its final part is completed from the germline J gene. The V segment lost 7 bases and the J segment 1 base; nucleotides outside the gene matches: 6. The CDR3 length is 13 residues. Per the germline V gene, CDR1 is SQVTM and CDR2 is ANQGSEA.

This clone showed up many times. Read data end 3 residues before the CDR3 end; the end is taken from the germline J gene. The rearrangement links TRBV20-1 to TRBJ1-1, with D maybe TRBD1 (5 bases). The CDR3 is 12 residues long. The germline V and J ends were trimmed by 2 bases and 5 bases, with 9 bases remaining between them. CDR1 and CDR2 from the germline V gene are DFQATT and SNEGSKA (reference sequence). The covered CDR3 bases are TGCAGTGCTAGAAGGGGCAGGACTGAA. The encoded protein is CSARRGRTE. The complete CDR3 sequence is CSARRGRTEAFF.

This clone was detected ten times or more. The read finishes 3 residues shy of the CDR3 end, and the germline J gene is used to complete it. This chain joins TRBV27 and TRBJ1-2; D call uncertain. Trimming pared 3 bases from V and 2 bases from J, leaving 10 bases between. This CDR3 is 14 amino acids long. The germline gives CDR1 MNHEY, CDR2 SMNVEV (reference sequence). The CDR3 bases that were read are TGTGCCAGCAGTTTGCGGGCTAGCAACTATGGC. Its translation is CASSLRASNYG. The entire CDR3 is CASSLRASNYGYTF.

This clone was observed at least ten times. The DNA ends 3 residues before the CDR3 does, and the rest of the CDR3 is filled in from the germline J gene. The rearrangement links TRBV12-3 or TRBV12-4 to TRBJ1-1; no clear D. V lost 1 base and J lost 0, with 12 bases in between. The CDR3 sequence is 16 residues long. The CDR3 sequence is CASSLDPMGVNTEAFF. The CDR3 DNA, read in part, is TGTGCCAGCAGTTTAGACCCTATGGGCGTGAACACTGAA.

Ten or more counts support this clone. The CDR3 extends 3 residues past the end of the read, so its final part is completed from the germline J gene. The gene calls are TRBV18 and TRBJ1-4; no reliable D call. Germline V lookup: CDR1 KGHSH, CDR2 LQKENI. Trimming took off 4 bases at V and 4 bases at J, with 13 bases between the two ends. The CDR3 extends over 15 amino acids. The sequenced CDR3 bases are TGTGCCAGCTCACAGCGGGGTGGTAATAATGAAAAA. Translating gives CASSQRGGNNEK. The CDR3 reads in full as CASSQRGGNNEKLFF.

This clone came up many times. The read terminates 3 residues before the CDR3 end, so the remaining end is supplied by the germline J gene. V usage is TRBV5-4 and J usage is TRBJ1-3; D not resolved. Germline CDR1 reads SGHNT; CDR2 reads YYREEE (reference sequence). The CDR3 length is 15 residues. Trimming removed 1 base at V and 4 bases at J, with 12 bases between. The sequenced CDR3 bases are TGTGCCAGCAGCTTGTCCGGGTTCGCGGGAAACACC. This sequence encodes CASSLSGFAGNT. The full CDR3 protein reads CASSLSGFAGNTIYF.

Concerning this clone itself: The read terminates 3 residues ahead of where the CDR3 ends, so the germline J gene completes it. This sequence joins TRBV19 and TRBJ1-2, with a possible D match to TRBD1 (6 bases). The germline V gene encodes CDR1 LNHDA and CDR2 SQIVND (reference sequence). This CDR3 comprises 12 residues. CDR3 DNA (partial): TGTGCCAGTAGTGACAGGAACTACGAC. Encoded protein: CASSDRNYD. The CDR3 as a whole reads CASSDRNYDYTF.

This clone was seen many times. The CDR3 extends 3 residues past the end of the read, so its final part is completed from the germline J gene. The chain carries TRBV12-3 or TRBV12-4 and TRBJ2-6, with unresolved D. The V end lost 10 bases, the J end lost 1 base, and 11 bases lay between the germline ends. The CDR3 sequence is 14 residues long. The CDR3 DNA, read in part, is TGTGCCACCCAGGTAGGGTCTGGGGCCAACGTC. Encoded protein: CATQVGSGANV. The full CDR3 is CATQVGSGANVLTF.

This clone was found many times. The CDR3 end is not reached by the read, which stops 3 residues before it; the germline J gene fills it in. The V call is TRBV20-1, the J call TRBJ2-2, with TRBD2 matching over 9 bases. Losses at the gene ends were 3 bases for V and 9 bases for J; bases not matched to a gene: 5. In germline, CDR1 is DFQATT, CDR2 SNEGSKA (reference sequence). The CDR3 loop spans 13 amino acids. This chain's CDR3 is CSARASGKRELFF. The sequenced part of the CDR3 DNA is TGCAGTGCTAGGGCTAGCGGGAAGCGGGAG.

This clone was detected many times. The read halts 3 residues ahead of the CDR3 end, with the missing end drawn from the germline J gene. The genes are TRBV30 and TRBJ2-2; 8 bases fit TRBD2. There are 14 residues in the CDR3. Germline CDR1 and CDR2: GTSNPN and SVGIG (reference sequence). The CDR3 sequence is CVLDVLAGGGELFF. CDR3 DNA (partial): TGTGTCCTGGACGTTCTAGCGGGTGGCGGGGAG. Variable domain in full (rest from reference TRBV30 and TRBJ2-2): SQTIHQWPATLVQPVGSPLSLECTVEGTSNPNLYWYRQAAGRGLQLLFYSVGIGQISSEVPQNLSASRPQDRQFILSSKKLLLSDSGFYLCVLDVLAGGGELFFGEGSRLTVL.

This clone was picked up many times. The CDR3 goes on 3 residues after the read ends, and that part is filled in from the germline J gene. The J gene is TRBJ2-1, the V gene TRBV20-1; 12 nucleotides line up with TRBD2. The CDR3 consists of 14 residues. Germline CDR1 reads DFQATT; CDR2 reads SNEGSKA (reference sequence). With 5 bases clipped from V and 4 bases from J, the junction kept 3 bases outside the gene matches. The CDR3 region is CSAPGLAGYNEQFF. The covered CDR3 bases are TGCAGTGCTCCGGGACTAGCGGGTTACAATGAG.

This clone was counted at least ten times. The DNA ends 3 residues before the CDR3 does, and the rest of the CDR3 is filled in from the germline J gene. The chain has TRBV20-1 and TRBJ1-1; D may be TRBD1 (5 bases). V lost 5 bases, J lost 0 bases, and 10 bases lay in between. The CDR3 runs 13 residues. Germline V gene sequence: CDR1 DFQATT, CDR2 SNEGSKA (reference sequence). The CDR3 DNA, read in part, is TGCAGTGCTGCTGGACAAGTGAACACTGAA. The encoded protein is CSAAGQVNTE. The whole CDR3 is CSAAGQVNTEAFF.

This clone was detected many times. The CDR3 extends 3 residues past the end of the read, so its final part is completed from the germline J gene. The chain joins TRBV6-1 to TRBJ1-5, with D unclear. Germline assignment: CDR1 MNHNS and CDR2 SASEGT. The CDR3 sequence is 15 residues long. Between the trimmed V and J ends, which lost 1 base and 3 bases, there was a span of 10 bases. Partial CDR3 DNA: TGTGCCAGCAGTGAAGAGTACAGACACAATCAGCCC. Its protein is CASSEEYRHNQP. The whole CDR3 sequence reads CASSEEYRHNQPQHF.